This T cell receptor beta chain stems from a study of early T cells in non-severe SARS-CoV-2 infection. The overall study: Unsorted whole blood bulk RNA was sequenced, with unpaired chains.

The study's findings and limits: VDJdb matching skewed toward anti-spike CD8 responses, missing private and CD4 specificities.

This CDR3 is 12 amino acids long. Germline CDR1 is SGHTA and CDR2 is FQGNSA. Between the trimmed V and J ends, which lost 8 bases and 3 bases, there was a span of 8 bases. Individual cDNA molecules received unique molecular identifiers during library preparation. In TCRdb, the 5' RACE reads were re-called with MiXCR into one record per CDR3 protein. The sample records some 80,000 distinct CDR3 sequences, roughly 12% being singletons. This clonotype showed up just a few times. Its target is not known. This TCR came from an adult who was a healthcare worker with PCR-confirmed SARS-CoV-2 infection or an uninfected control (not recorded which). The donor label of this sample is uncertain. Material: whole blood, obtained at baseline. The J gene is TRBJ2-1, the V gene TRBV7-2; no clear D gene. In nucleotides, the CDR3 is TGTGCCAGCTCTAGAGGCTACAATGAGCAGTTCTTC. As protein: CASSRGYNEQFF. The variable domain in full, completed from reference TRBV7-2 and TRBJ2-1, reads GAGVSQSPSNKVTEKGKDVELRCDPISGHTALYWYRQSLGQGLEFLIYFQGNSAPDKSGLPSDRFSAERTGGSVSTLTIQRTQQEDSAVYLCASSRGYNEQFFGPGTRLTVL.